Below, 18 T cell receptor beta chains from the same sample are listed, as sequenced in a study of blood T cell repertoires in COVID-19. Some clones are missing from TCRdb's copy, which holds only in-frame ones; the method was immunoSEQ multiplex PCR. Of 130,000 to 150,000 clones listed, 80% to 90% are singletons. The source material was peripheral blood. These receptors were collected from an older woman with COVID-19, enrolled during active disease.

As DNA, the CDR3 is TGCGCCAGCCGACAGGGAACGGGCAGTGAGCCCCAGCATTTT. Translating gives CASRQGTGSEPQHF. V and J are TRBV5-1 and TRBJ1-5; 7 nucleotides align to TRBD1. Germline values: CDR1 SGHRS, CDR2 YFSETQ. This CDR3 spans 14 amino acids. Unmatched junction bases numbered 12, after V lost 7 bases and J lost 8 bases.

This clone has a single count. V and J are TRBV9 and TRBJ1-1, with 8 nucleotides matching TRBD1. Trimming took 0 bases from V and 5 from J; bases not matched to a gene: 3. CDR1 SGDLS and CDR2 YYNGEE come from the germline V gene. The CDR3 length is 14 residues. The CDR3 loop is CASSVVGQATEAFF. CDR3 nucleotide sequence: TGTGCCAGCAGCGTAGTGGGACAGGCAACTGAAGCTTTCTTT.

The chain employs TRBV6-5 and TRBJ2-5; D might be TRBD2 (5 bases). The germline gives CDR1 MNHEY, CDR2 SVGAGI. The V gene lost 4 bases and the J gene lost 5 bases, with 11 bases spanning the gap. The CDR3 sequence is 13 residues long. CDR3 DNA: TGTGCCAGCAGTTCTTCCTGGAGGGAGACCCAGTACTTC. It encodes CASSSSWRETQYF.

The V and J genes are TRBV5-5 and TRBJ2-2, with 7 nucleotides matching TRBD1. CDR1 SGHKS and CDR2 YYEKEE come from the germline V gene (reference sequence). The CDR3 is 17 residues long. V gave up 1 base and J gave up 2 bases; unmatched junction bases: 8. The CDR3 spells CASSLTGYRGNTGELFF. The CDR3 DNA reads as TGTGCCAGCAGCTTGACGGGGTACAGGGGAAACACCGGGGAGCTGTTTTTT.

The chain employs TRBV9 and TRBJ2-3; possibly TRBD1 for D (7 bases). The CDR3 is made up of 15 amino acids. V lost 4 bases and J lost 1, with 13 bases in between. Per the germline V gene, CDR1 is SGDLS and CDR2 is YYNGEE. The CDR3 region is CASSPGGTGTDTQYF. In DNA form, the CDR3 reads TGTGCCAGCAGCCCTGGGGGGACAGGCACAGATACGCAGTATTTT.

This chain connects TRBV6-5 to TRBJ2-7, with 7 bases lining up with TRBD1. Trimming took 5 bases from V and 5 from J; bases not matched to a gene: 9. Germline V gene lookup returns CDR1 MNHEY and CDR2 SVGAGI. CDR3 size: 14 residues. This CDR3 is CASSTRQGKNEQYF. The CDR3 DNA is TGTGCCAGCAGTACCCGACAGGGCAAAAACGAGCAGTACTTC.

V usage is TRBV6-6 and J usage is TRBJ2-7; D may be TRBD2 (7 bases). The CDR3 is made up of 15 amino acids. In germline, CDR1 is MNHNY, CDR2 SVGAGI (reference sequence). The V end was cut by 4 bases, the J end by 4 bases, with 17 bases between. The CDR3 is CASSLTGGNGYEQYF. In DNA form, the CDR3 reads TGTGCCAGCAGTTTAACGGGGGGCAACGGATACGAGCAGTACTTC.

The rearrangement links TRBV29-1 to TRBJ2-2; 10 bases agree with TRBD1. V shed 6 bases, J shed 3 bases, and the junction held 10 bases outside the gene matches. The CDR3 has 16 residues. Germline CDR1 is SQVTM and CDR2 is ANQGSEA. CDR3 DNA sequence: TGCAGCGTGAACCCACCTGGGACAGGGGACACCGGGGAGCTGTTTTTT. It encodes CSVNPPGTGDTGELFF.

The chain is built from TRBV5-1 and TRBJ1-1; TRBD1 aligns across 9 bases. The germline V gene has CDR1 SGHRS and CDR2 YFSETQ. The CDR3 has 15 residues. Trimming removed 1 base from V and 6 bases from J; junction bases left unmatched: 7. The CDR3 spells CASSLSGTGLPEAFF. Written as DNA, the CDR3 is TGCGCCAGCAGCTTGTCCGGGACAGGGCTGCCTGAAGCTTTCTTT.

The V call is TRBV2, the J call TRBJ1-1, with 7 bases that match TRBD1. This CDR3 has 16 residues. Per the germline V gene, CDR1 is SNHLY and CDR2 is FYNNEI. V trimming: 7 bases; J trimming: 3 bases; junction bases outside the gene matches: 14. CDR3 nucleotide sequence: TGTGCCAGCATAAGAAGCCTCGACAGGGTGCACACTGAAGCTTTCTTT. Residues: CASIRSLDRVHTEAFF.

V gene TRBV4-3 combines with J gene TRBJ1-5; D might be TRBD1 (5 bases). Trimming removed 0 bases at V and 5 bases at J, with 11 bases between. Germline CDR1 and CDR2: LGHNA and YSLEER. This CDR3 region has 15 residues. In DNA, the CDR3 is TGCGCCAGCAGCCAAGATTCCAGCAGGGATCAGCCCCAGCATTTT. Translation gives CASSQDSSRDQPQHF.

The chain employs TRBV24-1 and TRBJ2-6, with D possibly matching TRBD1 (6 bases). Trimming pared 3 bases from V and 0 bases from J, leaving 11 bases between. The CDR3 spans 17 residues. Germline lookup yields CDR1 KGHDR and CDR2 SFDVKD. The CDR3 DNA follows: TGTGCCACCAGTGATCCGGGACAAAGCTCTGGGGCCAACGTCCTGACTTTC. It encodes CATSDPGQSSGANVLTF.

The chain uses TRBV19 and TRBJ2-7; 10 positions match TRBD1. Trimming cost V 4 bases and J 3 bases; bases outside gene matches: 6. Germline CDR1 is LNHDA and CDR2 is SQIVND (reference sequence). The CDR3 runs 15 residues. CDR3 coding DNA: TGTGCCAGTAGTAAGGACAGGGGGATCAACTACGAGCAGTACTTC. Translation gives CASSKDRGINYEQYF.

The chain has TRBV9 and TRBJ1-4; a possible D gene is TRBD1 (6 bases). Trimming cost V 0 bases and J 8 bases, with 14 bases left between them. The germline V gene has CDR1 SGDLS and CDR2 YYNGEE. CDR3 length equals 15 residues. In DNA form, the CDR3 reads TGTGCCAGCAGCGTAGGGGCAGGGGAAGGAGAAAAACTGTTTTTT. Its protein is CASSVGAGEGEKLFF.

The rearrangement joins TRBV19 to TRBJ2-5, with a tentative D call TRBD2 (7 bases). The CDR3 is 15 amino acids. Germline CDR1 LNHDA, CDR2 SQIVND (reference sequence). Trimming shortened V by 4 bases and J by 2 bases, and 14 bases separated the two germline ends. CDR3 protein: CASSRGGATQETQYF. The CDR3 DNA is TGTGCCAGTAGTAGGGGGGGGGCGACACAAGAGACCCAGTACTTC.

The rearrangement uses TRBV12-2 and TRBJ2-5; TRBD2 is the table's D call, not checked against the DNA. TRBV12-2 is described as a pseudogene. The CDR3 runs 16 residues. CDR3: CASRPCLNVARETQYF. The CDR3, as DNA: TGTGCAAGTCGGCCCTGCTTAAACGTAGCGCGAGAGACCCAGTACTTC.

The chain couples TRBV4-1 to TRBJ2-5; 8 bases map to TRBD1. The CDR3 consists of 14 residues. V gave up 2 bases and J gave up 4 bases; unmatched junction bases: 3. CDR1 MGHRA and CDR2 YSYEKL come from the germline V gene. The CDR3 reads CASSQYGQGETQYF. DNA for the CDR3: TGCGCCAGCAGCCAATACGGACAGGGAGAGACCCAGTACTTC.

The rearrangement links TRBV5-4 to TRBJ2-3; 9 bases are shared with TRBD2. V was pared by 2 bases and J by 2 bases, with 9 bases of the junction left unmatched. This CDR3 spans 17 amino acids. CDR1 SGHNT and CDR2 YYREEE come from the germline V gene (reference sequence). DNA of the CDR3: TGTGCCAGCAGCTTAGATGTTAGCGGGGGTAACACAGATACGCAGTATTTT. Its translation: CASSLDVSGGNTDTQYF.